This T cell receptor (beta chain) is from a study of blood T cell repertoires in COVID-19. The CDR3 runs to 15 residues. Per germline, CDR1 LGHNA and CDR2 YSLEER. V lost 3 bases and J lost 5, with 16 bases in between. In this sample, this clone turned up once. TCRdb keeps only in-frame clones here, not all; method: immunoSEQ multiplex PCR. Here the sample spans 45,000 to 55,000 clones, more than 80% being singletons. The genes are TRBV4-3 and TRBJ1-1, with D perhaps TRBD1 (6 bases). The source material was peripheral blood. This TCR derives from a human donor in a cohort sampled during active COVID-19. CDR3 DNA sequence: TGCGCCAGCAGCCATTGGGGGGGGCTGCGAACTGAAGCTTTCTTT. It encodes CASSHWGGLRTEAFF.